A selection of T cell receptor beta chains follows, all from one sample in a study of blood T cell repertoires in COVID-19. Here immunoSEQ multiplex PCR was the method, and the copy in TCRdb shows in-frame clones only, minus some. Of approximately 260,000 clones listed, over 80% are singletons. The sample comprised peripheral blood. The receptors come from a woman aged 70 to 79 with COVID-19, enrolled during active disease. The CDR3 runs from the conserved cysteine through the conserved F or W.

TRBV12-3/TRBV12-4 | CASSTGNIRTQHF
TRBV7-2 | CASSGGQGAGGYTF
TRBV7-3 | CASSLGLAGNNEQFF
TRBV28 | CASSSHDRVAYNEQFF
TRBV27 | CASKSLSGVSYNEQFF
TRBV6-6 | CASSYSDFQPQHF
TRBV27 | CASRIQGSYYGYTF
TRBV29-1 | CSVEDQTGSRNTGELFF
TRBV5-1 | CASEPGQGSYNEQFF
TRBV5-1 | CASSLAVGEGYEQYF
TRBV7-8 | CASSLVRYGMGTDTQYF
TRBV28 | CASSGGAGNSPLHF
TRBV7-9 | CASSLTRASGNTIYF
TRBV24-1 | CATSDPLGAGLQETQYF